The present T cell receptor beta chain was sequenced within a study of cytomegalovirus exposure and HLA in healthy donors. The PCR had 60 Vbeta and 13 Jbeta primers. The protocol was immunoSEQ multiplex PCR, while the TCRdb copy is restricted to in-frame clones and leaves out a portion. The sample includes tens of thousands of clones, around 80% seen only once; the top ten take approximately 4.8%. This TCR came from a male donor in good health and CMV-seropositive. Sequenced input: PBMCs.

CDR3 loop: CASRQGKEKLFF. Here the CDR3 DNA reads TGTGCCAGCAGGCAGGGGAAGGAAAAACTGTTTTTT. This chain links TRBV27 with TRBJ1-4, with D maybe TRBD1 (6 bases). The V and J ends lost 6 bases and 8 bases respectively, with 10 bases between them. There are 12 residues in the CDR3. Germline V gene data show CDR1 as MNHEY and CDR2 as SMNVEV (reference sequence).